The source of this T cell receptor (beta chain) is a study of identical twins. Notes on the study in general: Monozygotic twins shared more out-of-frame TCR alpha than recombination models predicted.

A universal primer site was incorporated via template switching, and the cDNA contained unique molecular identifiers. A single record per CDR3 protein comes from TCRdb applying MiXCR to the 5' RACE reads. The sample includes a few hundred thousand distinct CDR3 sequences, about 16% of them seen just once. The CDR3 is made up of 15 amino acids. V shed 3 bases, J shed 5 bases, and the junction held 5 bases outside the gene matches. Germline V gene lookup returns CDR1 WSHSY and CDR2 SAAADI. A remark on this clonotype: Its cognate antigen is unknown.

The same specimen was also included in a second study, on yellow fever vaccine responses in identical twins. That paper adds: Reportedly, twins showed a vaccine T cell response that looked partly convergent and partly personalized.

The receptor's source is a woman between 18 and 30 years old in good health. Input material: CD4+ T cells sorted from blood. The chain joins TRBV10-2 to TRBJ2-3, with TRBD1 matching over 10 bases. The CDR3 bases are TGCGCCAGCAGTGACCCGACAGGGGGCAAAGATACGCAGTATTTT. Its protein product is CASSDPTGGKDTQYF.